This is a list of T cell receptor beta chains from one sample in a study of Tregs in tolerant kidney transplant recipients. Sequencing was performed with immunoSEQ multiplex PCR; in TCRdb, only in-frame clones are kept and a portion is missing. Here the sample spans 95,000 or so clones, more than 85% being singletons. The material was CD4+ T cells from blood (PBMCs), obtained 12 months after the transplant. Every receptor here comes from a human patient who received a combined kidney and bone marrow transplant. Among the T cells, some may be from the graft donor. Each CDR3 is given with its conserved first and last residue. D genes are given only for firm matches. The size entry is marked missing in some rows and otherwise reads once, few, many or a size class.

D: TRBD1
size: NA
J: TRBJ2-3
V: TRBV6-5
CDR3: CASTADRGSDTQYF
DNA: TGTGCCAGCACCGCGGACAGGGGTTCAGATACGCAGTATTTT

D: TRBD1
size: NA
J: TRBJ1-4
V: TRBV7-2
CDR3: CASSFGGGTVGEKLFF
DNA: TGTGCCAGCAGCTTTGGGGGCGGGACAGTAGGTGAAAAACTGTTTTTT

D: TRBD2
size: NA
J: TRBJ2-1
V: TRBV9
CDR3: CASSVVIAGGEQFF
DNA: TGTGCCAGCAGCGTAGTGATAGCGGGAGGCGAGCAGTTCTTC

D: NA
size: NA
J: TRBJ1-3
V: TRBV19
CDR3: CASSQNRVGDSGNTIYF
DNA: TGTGCCAGTAGTCAAAATCGGGTCGGCGACTCTGGAAACACCATATATTTT

D: NA
size: NA
J: TRBJ2-1
V: TRBV18
CDR3: CASSPRTTGYNEQFF
DNA: TGTGCCAGCTCACCAAGGACTACCGGATACAATGAGCAGTTCTTC

D: NA
size: NA
J: TRBJ2-4
V: TRBV30
CDR3: CAWTTGTAAKNIQYF
DNA: TGTGCCTGGACCACCGGGACTGCGGCCAAAAACATTCAGTACTTC

D: TRBD2
size: NA
J: TRBJ2-1
V: TRBV6-5
CDR3: CASNLAGGPVNEQFF
DNA: TGTGCCAGCAACCTAGCGGGAGGGCCGGTCAATGAGCAGTTCTTC

D: TRBD1
size: NA
J: TRBJ2-3
V: TRBV5-4
CDR3: CASRTTGGDTQYF
DNA: TGTGCCAGCAGAACTACAGGGGGCGATACGCAGTATTTT

D: NA
size: NA
J: TRBJ1-6
V: TRBV21-1
CDR3: CASSSSGQRSPLHF
DNA: TGTGCCAGCAGCTCAAGTGGGCAGAGATCACCCCTCCACTTT

D: TRBD1
size: NA
J: TRBJ2-7
V: TRBV5-1
CDR3: CASSVTGTVYEQYF
DNA: TGCGCCAGCAGCGTAACCGGGACAGTCTACGAGCAGTACTTC

D: TRBD1
size: NA
J: TRBJ2-7
V: TRBV4-2
CDR3: CASSQNRQGGEQYF
DNA: TGTGCCAGCAGCCAAAATAGACAGGGGGGCGAGCAGTACTTC

D: TRBD1
size: NA
J: TRBJ1-2
V: TRBV4-2
CDR3: CASSQDLLGQAPSNYGYTF
DNA: TGTGCCAGCAGCCAAGATCTGCTCGGACAGGCCCCTTCTAACTATGGCTACACCTTC

D: TRBD2
size: few
J: TRBJ2-2
V: TRBV10-1
CDR3: CASSEWTSTGELFF
DNA: TGCGCCAGCAGTGAATGGACTAGCACCGGGGAGCTGTTTTTT

D: NA
size: NA
J: TRBJ2-7
V: TRBV7-8
CDR3: CASSLVSVGNAYEQYF
DNA: TGTGCCAGCAGCTTAGTCTCGGTCGGGAACGCCTACGAGCAGTACTTC

D: NA
size: NA
J: TRBJ2-5
V: TRBV29-1
CDR3: CSVDRQFQETQYF
DNA: TGCAGCGTTGACCGACAGTTCCAAGAGACCCAGTACTTC

D: NA
size: NA
J: TRBJ2-6
V: TRBV6-1
CDR3: CASSVASGAGANVLTF
DNA: TGTGCCAGCAGTGTGGCCAGTGGGGCAGGGGCCAACGTCCTGACTTTC

D: NA
size: NA
J: TRBJ2-3
V: TRBV5-1
CDR3: CASSLAGSQSDTQYF
DNA: TGCGCCAGCAGCTTGGCAGGGTCTCAGTCAGATACGCAGTATTTT

D: TRBD1
size: NA
J: TRBJ1-3
V: TRBV9
CDR3: CASSVLWTGFGNTIYF
DNA: TGTGCCAGCAGCGTTCTTTGGACAGGGTTTGGAAACACCATATATTTT

D: NA
size: NA
J: TRBJ1-1
V: TRBV21-1
CDR3: CASPGSSTGNTEAFF
DNA: TGTGCCAGCCCCGGGTCCAGCACAGGGAACACTGAAGCTTTCTTT

D: TRBD2
size: NA
J: TRBJ2-5
V: TRBV6-5
CDR3: CASSPRGGGRETQYF
DNA: TGTGCCAGCAGCCCCCGCGGGGGGGGGCGAGAGACCCAGTACTTC

D: TRBD1
size: NA
J: TRBJ1-2
V: TRBV6-1
CDR3: CASSFGTGSGYTF
DNA: TGTGCCAGCAGTTTTGGGACAGGGAGTGGCTACACCTTC

D: TRBD1
size: NA
J: TRBJ1-6
V: TRBV4-2
CDR3: CASSPRGSSYNSPLHF
DNA: TGTGCCAGCAGCCCCAGGGGGAGCTCCTATAATTCACCCCTCCACTTT

D: NA
size: NA
J: TRBJ2-5
V: TRBV15
CDR3: CATSRDNLETQYF
DNA: TGTGCCACCAGCAGAGATAATTTAGAGACCCAGTACTTC

D: NA
size: NA
J: TRBJ2-7
V: TRBV10-3
CDR3: CAISAASRYEQYF
DNA: TGTGCCATCAGCGCGGCCTCTCGTTACGAGCAGTACTTC

D: NA
size: NA
J: TRBJ2-2
V: TRBV7-8
CDR3: CASRERGGTNTGELFF
DNA: TGTGCCAGCAGGGAAAGGGGGGGTACTAACACCGGGGAGCTGTTTTTT

D: TRBD2
size: NA
J: TRBJ2-3
V: TRBV9
CDR3: CASSVVVGTSGGQDTQYF
DNA: TGTGCCAGCAGCGTAGTCGTCGGAACTAGCGGGGGTCAGGATACGCAGTATTTT

D: TRBD1
size: NA
J: TRBJ2-2
V: TRBV6-5
CDR3: CASRPGTGGSGELFF
DNA: TGTGCCAGCAGACCCGGGACAGGGGGAAGCGGGGAGCTGTTTTTT

D: NA
size: NA
J: TRBJ2-3
V: TRBV12-2
CDR3: CASRERTTSGGPPDSTDTQYF
DNA: TGTGCAAGTCGCGAAAGGACGACTAGCGGGGGGCCACCCGATAGCACAGATACGCAGTATTTT

D: NA
size: NA
J: TRBJ2-2
V: TRBV7-3
CDR3: CASSLTGANTGELFF
DNA: TGTGCCAGCAGCTTAACCGGAGCGAACACCGGGGAGCTGTTTTTT

D: TRBD2
size: NA
J: TRBJ2-1
V: TRBV18
CDR3: CASSSRTSGDHEQFF
DNA: TGTGCCAGCTCATCTCGGACTAGCGGGGACCATGAGCAGTTCTTC

D: TRBD2
size: NA
J: TRBJ2-5
V: TRBV18
CDR3: CASSPPPSGGPSQETQYF
DNA: TGTGCCAGCTCACCACCGCCTAGCGGGGGGCCAAGCCAAGAGACCCAGTACTTC

D: TRBD1
size: NA
J: TRBJ2-7
V: TRBV30
CDR3: CAWSYSDRDIEQYF
DNA: TGTGCCTGGAGTTACTCGGACAGGGACATCGAGCAGTACTTC